One and the same sample provided the 15 T cell receptor beta chains below, sequenced in a study of blood T cell repertoires in COVID-19. Measured with immunoSEQ multiplex PCR; TCRdb has only the in-frame clones, and not every one. The sample yields around 370,000 clones, 90% seen once. Sample: peripheral blood. The receptors come from a man between 18 and 35 years old with active or convalescent COVID-19.

This chain joins TRBV4-2 and TRBJ1-2, with 8 bases fitting TRBD1. This CDR3 is 15 amino acids long. With V trimmed by 1 base and J by 3 bases, 4 bases remained unmatched. Germline assignment: CDR1 LGHNA and CDR2 YNFKEQ. CDR3 region: CASSQAGQEYYGYTF. The CDR3 nucleotides read TGTGCCAGCAGCCAAGCGGGACAGGAGTACTATGGCTACACCTTC.

This chain joins TRBV2 and TRBJ1-1; 7 bases line up with TRBD1. The CDR3 sequence is 14 residues long. V shed 8 bases, J shed 8 bases, and the junction held 14 bases outside the gene matches. CDR1 and CDR2 (germline): SNHLY, FYNNEI. CDR3 sequence: CASGGGTESQEAFF. The CDR3 DNA reads as TGTGCCAGCGGAGGCGGGACAGAATCACAAGAAGCTTTCTTT.

This chain links TRBV7-9 with TRBJ1-2; 10 nucleotides match TRBD1. Looked up from germline, CDR1 is SEHNR and CDR2 is FQNEAQ (reference sequence). The CDR3 spans 14 residues. Germline trimming cut 5 bases from V and 7 bases from J; bases unmatched to any gene: 7. The CDR3 reads CASSPGQGPSGYTF. In DNA, the CDR3 is TGTGCCAGCAGCCCGGGACAGGGGCCCTCTGGCTACACCTTC.

The chain has TRBV7-9 and TRBJ2-7; TRBD2 matches at 7 bases. With 1 base clipped from V and 4 bases from J, the junction kept 10 bases outside the gene matches. The CDR3 covers 16 residues. Germline-derived CDR1 and CDR2 are SEHNR and FQNEAQ (reference sequence). CDR3 sequence: CASSLVSGRGLYEQYF. CDR3 coding DNA: TGTGCCAGCAGCTTAGTCTCGGGGCGGGGGTTGTACGAGCAGTACTTC.

This chain connects TRBV28 to TRBJ1-2; D is unresolved. V lost 1 base, J lost 8 bases, and 11 bases lay in between. This CDR3 has 13 residues. Per germline, CDR1 MDHEN and CDR2 SYDVKM. Written as DNA, the CDR3 is TGTGCCAGCAGTTTATCGATCGGAGGAGGCTACACCTTC. Translating gives CASSLSIGGGYTF.

This sequence joins TRBV11-2 and TRBJ2-7; 8 nucleotides line up with TRBD2. V gave up 4 bases and J gave up 7 bases; unmatched junction bases: 12. The germline gives CDR1 SGHAT, CDR2 FQNNGV. The CDR3 has 15 residues. The CDR3 loop reads CASSSSPGGVHEQYF. CDR3 coding DNA: TGTGCCAGCAGCTCCTCTCCGGGGGGGGTCCATGAGCAGTACTTC.

The gene calls are TRBV25-1 and TRBJ1-5, with a weak D call TRBD1 (6 bases). From germline, CDR1 is MGHDK and CDR2 SYGVNS. CDR3 length: 15 amino acids. Trimming left V 3 bases short and J 3 bases short, with 12 bases between. The CDR3 loop is CASSDSRDTNQPQHF. CDR3 nucleotides: TGTGCCAGCAGTGACTCTAGGGACACCAATCAGCCCCAGCATTTT.

V usage is TRBV6-5 and J usage is TRBJ1-3; 7 nucleotides align to TRBD1. The CDR3 is 15 residues long. V shed 2 bases and J 3 bases; nucleotides not matched to a gene: 4. The germline CDR1 and CDR2 sequences are MNHEY and SVGAGI. CDR3 coding DNA: TGTGCCAGCAGTTACGACAGGGATGGTGGAAACACCATATATTTT. Its protein is CASSYDRDGGNTIYF.

This clone is a singleton in its sample. This chain connects TRBV10-1 to TRBJ2-7, with TRBD2 matching over 8 bases. Trimming took 0 bases from V and 7 from J; bases not matched to a gene: 17. The CDR3 is 18 residues long. The V gene's germline CDR1 is WNHNN and CDR2 SYGVQD (reference sequence). The CDR3 coding sequence is TGCGCCAGCAGTGAGTCATTAGTTTACGGGAGGGCCAGGAATGAGCAGTACTTC. It is translated as CASSESLVYGRARNEQYF.

The genes are TRBV9 and TRBJ1-6, with 9 bases lining up with TRBD1. Trimming at V came to 3 bases and at J to 7 bases, leaving 11 bases not matched to a gene. Per the germline V gene, CDR1 is SGDLS and CDR2 is YYNGEE. The CDR3 has 17 residues. In DNA, the CDR3 is TGTGCCAGCAGCGGAACGGGACAGGGCCTGAAGAATTCACCCCTCCACTTT. Its translation is CASSGTGQGLKNSPLHF.

The rearrangement links TRBV19 to TRBJ2-7; D not resolved. Trimming removed 1 base from V and 4 bases from J, with 8 bases in between. CDR1 LNHDA and CDR2 SQIVND come from the germline V gene (reference sequence). The CDR3 totals 13 residues. The CDR3 DNA is TGTGCCAGTAGTATAGTCCGCGGTTACGAGCAGTACTTC. It translates to CASSIVRGYEQYF. Combining the CDR3 with reference TRBV19 and TRBJ2-7 gives the whole variable domain DGGITQSPKYLFRKEGQNVTLSCEQNLNHDAMYWYRQDPGQGLRLIYYSQIVNDFQKGDIAEGYSVSREKKESFPLTVTSAQKNPTAFYLCASSIVRGYEQYFGPGTRLTVT.

The rearrangement links TRBV10-3 to TRBJ1-5; D uncertain. The ends were cut back, 10 bases at V and 0 bases at J, with 13 bases in the middle. Per the germline V gene, CDR1 is ENHRY and CDR2 is SYGVKD. The CDR3 length is 14 residues. The CDR3 spells CASTWEYSNQPQHF. The CDR3 DNA sequence: TGTGCCAGCACATGGGAGTATAGCAATCAGCCCCAGCATTTT.

The rearrangement uses TRBV15 and TRBJ2-3; 8 bases align to TRBD2. Germline loops: CDR1 LNHNV, CDR2 YYDKDF (reference sequence). Losses at the gene ends were 4 bases for V and 2 bases for J; bases not matched to a gene: 5. This CDR3 is 15 amino acids long. The CDR3 nucleotides are TGTGCCACCAGCACCGCGGGGGGCTACACAGATACGCAGTATTTT. Encoded protein: CATSTAGGYTDTQYF.

The chain couples TRBV11-2 to TRBJ2-5; D is unclear. The CDR3 covers 11 residues. In germline, CDR1 is SGHAT, CDR2 FQNNGV. Deletions cut 5 bases from V and 4 bases from J, with 5 bases between. CDR3 residues: CASSLRETQYF. In DNA form, the CDR3 reads TGTGCCAGCAGCCTCCGAGAGACCCAGTACTTC.

Many counts were recorded for this clone. CDR3 nucleotide sequence: TGTGCCAGCAGTTACTCCAAGGACAGGGGGGTAAGGCCCCAGCATTTT. Residues: CASSYSKDRGVRPQHF. V is TRBV6-6 and J is TRBJ1-5, with TRBD1 matching 10 bases. V shed 0 bases and J 9 bases; nucleotides not matched to a gene: 8. CDR1 and CDR2 from the germline V gene are MNHNY and SVGAGI (reference sequence). The CDR3 spans 16 residues.